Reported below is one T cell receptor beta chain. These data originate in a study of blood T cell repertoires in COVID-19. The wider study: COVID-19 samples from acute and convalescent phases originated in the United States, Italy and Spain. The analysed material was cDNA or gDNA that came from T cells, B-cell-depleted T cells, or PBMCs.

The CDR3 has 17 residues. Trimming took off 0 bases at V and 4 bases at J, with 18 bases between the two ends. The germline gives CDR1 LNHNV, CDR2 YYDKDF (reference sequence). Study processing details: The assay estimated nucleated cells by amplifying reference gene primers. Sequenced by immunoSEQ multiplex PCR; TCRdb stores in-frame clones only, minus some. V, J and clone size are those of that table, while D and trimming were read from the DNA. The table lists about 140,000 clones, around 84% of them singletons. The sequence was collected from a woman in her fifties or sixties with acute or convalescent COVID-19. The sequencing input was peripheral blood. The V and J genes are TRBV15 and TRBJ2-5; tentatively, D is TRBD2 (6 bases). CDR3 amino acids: CATSREGARTRGETQYF. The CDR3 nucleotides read TGTGCCACCAGCAGAGAAGGGGCTCGGACGCGGGGAGAGACCCAGTACTTC.